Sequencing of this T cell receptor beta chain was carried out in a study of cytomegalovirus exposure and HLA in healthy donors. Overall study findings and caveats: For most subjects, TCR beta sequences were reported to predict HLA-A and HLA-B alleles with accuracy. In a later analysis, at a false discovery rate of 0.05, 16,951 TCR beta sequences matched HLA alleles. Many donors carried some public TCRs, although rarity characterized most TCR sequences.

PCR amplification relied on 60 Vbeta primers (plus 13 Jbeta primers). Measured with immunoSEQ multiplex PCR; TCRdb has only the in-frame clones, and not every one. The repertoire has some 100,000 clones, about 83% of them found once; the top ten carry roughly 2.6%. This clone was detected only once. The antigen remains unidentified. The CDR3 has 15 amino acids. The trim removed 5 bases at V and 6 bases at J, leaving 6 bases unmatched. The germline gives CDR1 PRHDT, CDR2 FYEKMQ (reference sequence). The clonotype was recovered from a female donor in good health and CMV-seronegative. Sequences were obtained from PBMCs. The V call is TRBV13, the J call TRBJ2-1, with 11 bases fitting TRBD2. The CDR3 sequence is CASSPGLAAGNEQFF. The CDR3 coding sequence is TGTGCCAGCAGCCCGGGACTAGCGGCGGGCAATGAGCAGTTCTTC.